This T cell receptor (beta chain) was retrieved from a study of blood T cell repertoires in COVID-19. The V and J ends lost 2 bases and 4 bases, in that order; junction bases with no gene match: 9. CDR3 length: 16 amino acids. Looked up from germline, CDR1 is MNHEY and CDR2 is SMNVEV (reference sequence). Clones were read by immunoSEQ multiplex PCR, and TCRdb kept only the in-frame ones, dropping some. The sample lists tens of thousands of clones, around 82% occurring once. This clone was observed a handful of times. The chain is built from TRBV27 and TRBJ1-2; 8 bases align to TRBD1. The source of this sequence is an older woman with acute or convalescent COVID-19. The specimen sequenced was peripheral blood. This CDR3 is CASSLLPTGDFYGYTF. In nucleotides, the CDR3 is TGTGCCAGCAGTTTACTACCGACAGGGGACTTCTATGGCTACACCTTC.